Listed below are T cell receptor beta chains from one sample, sequenced in a study of cytotoxic CD8 clonotypes in ibrutinib-treated CLL. Some clones are missing from TCRdb's copy, which holds only in-frame ones; the method was immunoSEQ multiplex PCR. Of about 160,000 clones in the sample, 70% to 85% were seen once. The sequencing used PBMCs, collected after 24 months of ibrutinib treatment. The receptors here all came from a human donor with chronic lymphocytic leukemia. CDR3s include the opening cysteine and the closing phenylalanine or tryptophan. The D gene is left open where the match is weak. Clone size is stated in some rows and not others, as once, few, many or a class when expanded.

CDR3 protein: CASREEGGGSPLHF
CDR3 DNA: TGTGCCAGCAGAGAAGAGGGGGGCGGATCACCCCTCCACTTT
J gene: TRBJ1-6
D gene: .
clone size: medium-sized
V gene: TRBV5-6

CDR3 protein: CASSGLAIPDTQYF
CDR3 DNA: TGTGCCAGTAGCGGACTAGCGATCCCAGATACGCAGTATTTT
J gene: TRBJ2-3
D gene: TRBD2
clone size: .
V gene: TRBV19

CDR3 protein: CASSPGQHTDTQYF
CDR3 DNA: TGTGCCAGCAGCCCGGGACAGCACACAGATACGCAGTATTTT
J gene: TRBJ2-3
D gene: TRBD1
clone size: .
V gene: TRBV11-3

CDR3 protein: CASSLASGGVTDTQYF
CDR3 DNA: TGCGCCAGCAGCTTGGCTAGCGGGGGGGTGACAGATACGCAGTATTTT
J gene: TRBJ2-3
D gene: TRBD2
clone size: .
V gene: TRBV5-1

CDR3 protein: CSVLPDRVNTGELFF
CDR3 DNA: TGCAGCGTTCTCCCGGACAGGGTGAACACCGGGGAGCTGTTTTTT
J gene: TRBJ2-2
D gene: TRBD1
clone size: .
V gene: TRBV29-1

CDR3 protein: CASSQRGLGGTDTQYF
CDR3 DNA: TGTGCCAGCAGCCAGCGGGGGTTGGGCGGCACAGATACGCAGTATTTT
J gene: TRBJ2-3
D gene: TRBD2
clone size: .
V gene: TRBV5-4

CDR3 protein: CVQWTGGAETQYF
CDR3 DNA: TGTGTCCAGTGGACAGGGGGCGCGGAGACCCAGTACTTC
J gene: TRBJ2-5
D gene: TRBD1
clone size: .
V gene: TRBV5-4

CDR3 protein: CASNNRDFLTGELFF
CDR3 DNA: TGTGCCAGCAACAACCGGGACTTTCTCACCGGGGAGCTGTTTTTT
J gene: TRBJ2-2
D gene: .
clone size: .
V gene: TRBV5-5

CDR3 protein: CASSQGRGQGHGYTF
CDR3 DNA: TGTGCCAGCAGCCAAGGTCGGGGACAGGGACATGGCTACACCTTC
J gene: TRBJ1-2
D gene: TRBD1
clone size: once
V gene: TRBV7-2

CDR3 protein: CASSSTSGAQETQYF
CDR3 DNA: TGTGCTAGCAGCTCGACTAGCGGGGCCCAAGAGACCCAGTACTTC
J gene: TRBJ2-5
D gene: TRBD2
clone size: .
V gene: TRBV7-7

CDR3 protein: CASKKREIHEQYF
CDR3 DNA: TGTGCCAGCAAAAAGCGGGAGATCCACGAGCAGTACTTC
J gene: TRBJ2-7
D gene: TRBD2
clone size: .
V gene: TRBV6-5

CDR3 protein: CASTPRGAGTDTQYF
CDR3 DNA: TGTGCCAGCACCCCCCGGGGGGCGGGCACAGATACGCAGTATTTT
J gene: TRBJ2-3
D gene: .
clone size: .
V gene: TRBV28

CDR3 protein: CASSLGRISSSYNEQFF
CDR3 DNA: TGCGCCAGCAGCTTGGGGCGGATCTCGAGCTCCTACAATGAGCAGTTCTTC
J gene: TRBJ2-1
D gene: .
clone size: .
V gene: TRBV5-1

CDR3 protein: CASSLYTGTGPLVTDTQYF
CDR3 DNA: TGTGCCAGCAGCTTGTATACCGGGACAGGCCCCTTGGTTACAGATACGCAGTATTTT
J gene: TRBJ2-3
D gene: TRBD1
clone size: .
V gene: TRBV5-6

CDR3 protein: CASSGGWGAAFF
CDR3 DNA: TGTGCCAGCAGCGGGGGCTGGGGTGCAGCTTTCTTT
J gene: TRBJ1-1
D gene: .
clone size: .
V gene: TRBV5-4

CDR3 protein: CASSLPGTEAYGYTF
CDR3 DNA: TGTGCCAGCAGCTTACCCGGGACAGAAGCCTATGGCTACACCTTC
J gene: TRBJ1-2
D gene: TRBD1
clone size: .
V gene: TRBV7-8

CDR3 protein: CASTEQPRTGVYGYTF
CDR3 DNA: TGCGCCAGCACCGAACAACCAAGGACAGGGGTCTATGGCTACACCTTC
J gene: TRBJ1-2
D gene: TRBD1
clone size: .
V gene: TRBV5-1

CDR3 protein: CASSIGQFNYGYTF
CDR3 DNA: TGTGCCAGTAGTATAGGACAGTTCAACTATGGCTACACCTTC
J gene: TRBJ1-2
D gene: .
clone size: .
V gene: TRBV19

CDR3 protein: CASSQVGDTYGYTF
CDR3 DNA: TGCGCCAGCAGCCAAGTCGGGGACACCTATGGCTACACCTTC
J gene: TRBJ1-2
D gene: .
clone size: few
V gene: TRBV4-1

CDR3 protein: CASSFGGLTGELFF
CDR3 DNA: TGTGCCAGCAGCTTTGGGGGGCTCACCGGGGAGCTGTTTTTT
J gene: TRBJ2-2
D gene: .
clone size: .
V gene: TRBV11-3

CDR3 protein: CASSYSLGGITYGYTF
CDR3 DNA: TGTGCCAGCAGTTACTCTCTGGGGGGCATCACCTATGGCTACACCTTC
J gene: TRBJ1-2
D gene: .
clone size: .
V gene: TRBV6-5

CDR3 protein: CASSVTGVNSPLHF
CDR3 DNA: TGTGCCAGTAGTGTCACAGGGGTTAATTCACCCCTCCACTTT
J gene: TRBJ1-6
D gene: TRBD1
clone size: few
V gene: TRBV19

CDR3 protein: CASSPQGREEPQHF
CDR3 DNA: TGTGCCAGCAGCCCCCAGGGCCGGGAGGAGCCCCAGCATTTT
J gene: TRBJ1-5
D gene: .
clone size: many
V gene: TRBV21-1

CDR3 protein: CATAVDGAGDTQYF
CDR3 DNA: TGTGCCACCGCAGTTGACGGGGCTGGGGATACGCAGTATTTT
J gene: TRBJ2-3
D gene: .
clone size: .
V gene: TRBV6-5

CDR3 protein: CASSSPFLTGMNTEAFF
CDR3 DNA: TGTGCCAGCAGCTCGCCGTTCCTGACAGGGATGAACACTGAAGCTTTCTTT
J gene: TRBJ1-1
D gene: TRBD1
clone size: .
V gene: TRBV5-4

CDR3 protein: CASSSGTSGRAPDEQFF
CDR3 DNA: TGTGCCAGCAGCTCCGGGACTAGCGGGAGGGCCCCGGATGAGCAGTTCTTC
J gene: TRBJ2-1
D gene: TRBD2
clone size: .
V gene: TRBV7-3

CDR3 protein: CASTSAGESQHF
CDR3 DNA: TGTGCCAGTACGAGCGCGGGGGAGAGCCAGCATTTT
J gene: TRBJ1-5
D gene: .
clone size: once
V gene: TRBV19

CDR3 protein: CASSFFPARVETEAFF
CDR3 DNA: TGTGCCAGCAGCTTTTTCCCGGCCAGGGTGGAAACTGAAGCTTTCTTT
J gene: TRBJ1-1
D gene: .
clone size: .
V gene: TRBV7-9

CDR3 protein: CASQGTKGETQYF
CDR3 DNA: TGTGCCAGTCAGGGGACGAAAGGGGAGACCCAGTACTTC
J gene: TRBJ2-5
D gene: .
clone size: .
V gene: TRBV18

CDR3 protein: CASSFSGGAGEQFF
CDR3 DNA: TGTGCCAGCAGCTTTAGCGGGGGGGCTGGTGAGCAGTTCTTC
J gene: TRBJ2-1
D gene: TRBD2
clone size: .
V gene: TRBV7-2

CDR3 protein: CAIPKHPGQSYGYTF
CDR3 DNA: TGTGCCATCCCCAAACACCCGGGACAGTCCTATGGCTACACCTTC
J gene: TRBJ1-2
D gene: TRBD1
clone size: once
V gene: TRBV6-4

CDR3 protein: CATSRDYAGRKNYGYTF
CDR3 DNA: TGTGCCACCAGCAGAGATTATGCCGGGAGAAAAAACTATGGCTACACCTTC
J gene: TRBJ1-2
D gene: .
clone size: .
V gene: TRBV15

CDR3 protein: CATMDHYGYTF
CDR3 DNA: TGTGCCACCATGGACCACTATGGCTACACCTTC
J gene: TRBJ1-2
D gene: .
clone size: .
V gene: TRBV19

CDR3 protein: CASSLERASNQPQHF
CDR3 DNA: TGTGCCAGCAGCCTGGAGAGGGCTAGCAATCAGCCCCAGCATTTT
J gene: TRBJ1-5
D gene: .
clone size: .
V gene: TRBV7-2